One and the same sample provided the 11 T cell receptor beta chains below, sequenced in a study of spatial heterogeneity in lung cancer (dated by TCRdb to between 2018 and 2021). The time point tag for this specimen amounts to: sample taken at primary tumor resection. Whole RNA extracted from tumor and nontumor lung tissue, or from cryopreserved PBMC samples, was used for TCR sequencing without cell sorting. Library preparation used 5' RACE. Sequencing took place on a NextSeq 500. TCRdb applied fastp at Q25 and MiXCR to the public reads, then kept only in-frame beta chains. Rows merge per CDR3 protein into single entries with the most common DNA and genes. For this sample the table gives thousands of distinct CDR3 sequences, of which about 4.5% were detected only once. Approximately 30% of the sample is in the top ten clones. The sample here was PBMCs, taken at surgery. The receptors here all came from a male donor with early-stage non-small cell lung cancer.

In the case of this clonotype: This beta chain is an unintended read in a library built for alpha chains; its size means little. The chain couples TRBV6-1 to TRBJ1-5; possibly TRBD1 for D (5 bases). V lost 5 bases and J 7 bases, leaving 12 bases between the germline ends. The CDR3 is 13 residues long. Germline V lookup: CDR1 MNHNS, CDR2 SASEGT. The CDR3 nucleotides read TGTGCCAGCAGTATATTAGGGGTGCAGCCCCAGCATTTT. Translating it yields CASSILGVQPQHF.

This clonotype was detected ten times or more. This beta chain came through as a stray read in a library set up for alpha chains, and its size says little. The gene calls are TRBV10-3 and TRBJ1-2, with D possibly TRBD1 on 5 matching bases. Trimming cost V 0 bases and J 5 bases, with 16 bases left between them. The germline V gene encodes CDR1 ENHRY and CDR2 SYGVKD. The CDR3 extends over 16 amino acids. CDR3 nucleotides: TGTGCCATCAGTGAGTCGCCCCAGGGCGCGGGGTATGGCTACACCTTC. Amino acid sequence: CAISESPQGAGYGYTF.

This clonotype was counted between two and nine times. The library was designed around alpha chains, so this beta chain is a stray read whose abundance carries little weight. In nucleotides, the CDR3 is TGTGCCAGCAGCTTAGCCATGACCTTGGGAGAGACCCAGTACTTC. This translates into CASSLAMTLGETQYF. The rearrangement links TRBV7-9 to TRBJ2-5; D remains unclear. V was clipped by 0 bases and J by 4 bases, with 12 bases between them. The CDR3 totals 15 residues. Germline CDR1 reads SEHNR; CDR2 reads FQNEAQ (reference sequence).

This clonotype came up many times. Little can be read into the size of this beta chain, an off-target read in a library designed for alpha chains. The chain is built from TRBV28 and TRBJ2-1; weak D call: TRBD1 (6 bases). V was trimmed by 2 bases and J by 8 bases, leaving 22 bases between them. The CDR3 has 17 residues. The germline gives CDR1 MDHEN, CDR2 SYDVKM. The CDR3 DNA follows: TGTGCCAGCAGTTTAGGACAGCCCGGGGCGTTCCGCGATGAGCAGTTCTTC. Its protein product is CASSLGQPGAFRDEQFF.

This clonotype was recorded at least ten times. This beta chain appears as a stray read in a library generated for alpha chains; its size is not informative. The chain joins TRBV3-1 to TRBJ2-1; 7 nucleotides line up with TRBD1. The V segment lost 0 bases and the J segment 10 bases; nucleotides outside the gene matches: 12. This CDR3 has 16 residues. Germline CDR1 is LGHDT and CDR2 is YNNKEL (reference sequence). The CDR3 bases are TGTGCCAGCAGCCAAGAAAAGGGGGCCTTCTCCAGCGAGCAGTTCTTC. Translation gives CASSQEKGAFSSEQFF.

This clonotype appeared many times. A library prepared for alpha chains yielded this beta chain as an off-target read; its size is of little meaning. The chain combines TRBV7-2 with TRBJ2-7, with D tentatively TRBD2 (6 bases). Trimming cost V 0 bases and J 3 bases, with 6 bases left between them. The CDR3 contains 13 residues. Germline V gene data show CDR1 as SGHTA and CDR2 as FQGNSA. The CDR3 spells CASSLAGGYEQYF. Written as DNA, the CDR3 is TGTGCCAGCAGCTTAGCCGGGGGCTACGAGCAGTACTTC.

This clonotype was seen many times. This beta chain is an off-target read within a library intended for alpha chains, so its frequency means little. This chain links TRBV20-1 with TRBJ1-1, with D maybe TRBD1 (6 bases). Trimming removed 2 bases from V and 0 bases from J, with 13 bases in between. Germline CDR1 DFQATT, CDR2 SNEGSKA (reference sequence). The CDR3 is made up of 15 amino acids. This CDR3 is CSARNGGGVNTEAFF. The CDR3 DNA reads TGCAGTGCTAGAAACGGGGGGGGCGTGAACACTGAAGCTTTCTTT.

Within the sample, this clonotype is medium-sized (0.01 to 0.1%). This beta chain represents an off-target read in a library built for alpha chains; its size is of limited meaning. V gene TRBV11-3 combines with J gene TRBJ2-6; weak D call: TRBD1 (6 bases). Germline V gene data show CDR1 as SGHNT and CDR2 as YENEEA. V was pared by 4 bases and J by 0 bases, with 19 bases between. The CDR3 runs 19 residues. In DNA, the CDR3 is TGTGCCAGCAGCTCAGGAACCGGGACACCTCGCTCTGGGGCCAACGTCCTGACTTTC. As protein: CASSSGTGTPRSGANVLTF.

This clonotype has at least ten counts. The library was designed around alpha chains, so this beta chain is a stray read whose abundance carries little weight. V usage is TRBV7-2 and J usage is TRBJ2-2; D ambiguous. V lost 1 base to trimming and J lost 6 bases, with 15 bases between them. The CDR3 is made up of 16 amino acids. The germline gives CDR1 SGHTA, CDR2 FQGNSA. The CDR3 loop reads CASSLVTHSRSGELFF. The CDR3 coding sequence is TGTGCCAGCAGCTTAGTTACACATAGCAGATCCGGGGAGCTGTTTTTT.

This clonotype was counted at least ten times. This beta chain is a stray sequence in a library constructed for alpha chains; its clone size is not meaningful. J is TRBJ2-5 and V is TRBV2; D gene ambiguous. The germline CDR1 and CDR2 sequences are SNHLY and FYNNEI. With 6 bases removed from V and 0 bases from J, the gap between germline ends came to 14 bases. This CDR3 comprises 15 residues. For the CDR3, the DNA is TGTGCCAGCAGCCCGCTGAACACGTACCAAGAGACCCAGTACTTC. This sequence encodes CASSPLNTYQETQYF.

Many counts were recorded for this clonotype. This beta chain is an off-target read within a library intended for alpha chains, so its frequency means little. This rearrangement joins TRBV30 to TRBJ2-5, with 9 bases matching TRBD1. This CDR3 spans 15 amino acids. V was pared by 3 bases and J by 4 bases, with 9 bases of the junction left unmatched. Germline V lookup: CDR1 GTSNPN, CDR2 SVGIG (reference sequence). This CDR3 reads CAWRGMGQGRETQYF. CDR3 nucleotide sequence: TGTGCCTGGAGGGGTATGGGACAGGGCAGAGAGACCCAGTACTTC.